Sequencing of this T cell receptor beta chain was carried out in a study of neoadjuvant anti-PD-1 for oral cavity cancer. Whole-study context: Nivolumab at 3 mg/kg was mostly given biweekly, three to four doses, pre-surgery.

This CDR3 is built from 15 residues. In germline, CDR1 is MNHEY, CDR2 SMNVEV (reference sequence). V was clipped by 2 bases and J by 7 bases; unmatched bases: 9. PBMC libraries mostly used roughly 500 ng of input genomic DNA, with six replicates per sample. Sequencing was performed with immunoSEQ multiplex PCR; in TCRdb, only in-frame clones are kept and a portion is missing. This sample carries about 14,000 clones, roughly 70% of them seen once, and the ten largest clones take less than 3%. Time point given: after neoadjuvant nivolumab, at surgical resection. The chain joins TRBV27 to TRBJ1-2; the match to TRBD1 covers 8 bases. The sequences come from PBMCs, collected after nivolumab (anti-PD-1) treatment. This TCR came from a person aged 35 to 85 with oral cavity squamous cell carcinoma. CDR3 in DNA: TGTGCCAGCAGTTTAGGGACAGGAAGTATTAGTGGCTACACCTTC. Amino acid sequence: CASSLGTGSISGYTF.